The source of this T cell receptor (beta chain) is a study of response to subunit inactivated influenza vaccine. V was pared by 2 bases and J by 5 bases, with 10 bases between. CDR1 and CDR2 (germline): SEHNR, FQNEAQ (reference sequence). CDR3 size: 13 residues. Using its own MiXCR run on the RT-PCR reads, TCRdb lists one record per CDR3 protein. Among approximately 700,000 distinct CDR3 sequences listed, approximately 14% were seen once. The J gene is TRBJ2-7, the V gene TRBV7-9, with D tentatively TRBD1 or TRBD2 (5 bases each). This TCR came from a man aged 45-65 years who received an inactivated influenza vaccine. The sequenced sample was PBMCs from blood, obtained 12 days after vaccination. The CDR3 DNA follows: TGTGCCAGCAGCTTATCTGGGGGTAACGAGCAGTACTTC. Translated: CASSLSGGNEQYF.